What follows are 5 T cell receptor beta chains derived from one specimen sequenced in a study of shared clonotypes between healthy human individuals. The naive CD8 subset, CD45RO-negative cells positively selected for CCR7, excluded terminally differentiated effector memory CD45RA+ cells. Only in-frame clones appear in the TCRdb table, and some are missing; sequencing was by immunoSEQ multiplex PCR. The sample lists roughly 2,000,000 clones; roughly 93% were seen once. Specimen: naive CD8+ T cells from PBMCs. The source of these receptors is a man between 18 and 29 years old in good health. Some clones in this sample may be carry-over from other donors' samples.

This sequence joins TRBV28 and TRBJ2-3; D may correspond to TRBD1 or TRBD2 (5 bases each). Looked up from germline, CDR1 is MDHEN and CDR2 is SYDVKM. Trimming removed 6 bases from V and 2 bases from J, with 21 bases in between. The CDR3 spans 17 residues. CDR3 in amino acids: CASSHSGTEEFTDTQYF. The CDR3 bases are TGTGCCAGCAGCCACTCCGGGACCGAAGAATTCACAGATACGCAGTATTTT.

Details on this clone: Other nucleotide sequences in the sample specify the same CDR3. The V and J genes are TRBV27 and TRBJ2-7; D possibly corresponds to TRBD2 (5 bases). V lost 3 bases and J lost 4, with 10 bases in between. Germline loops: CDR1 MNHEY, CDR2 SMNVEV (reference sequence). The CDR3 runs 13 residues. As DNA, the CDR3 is TGTGCCAGCAGTTTGGGAGACACGTACGAGCAGTACTTC. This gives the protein CASSLGDTYEQYF.

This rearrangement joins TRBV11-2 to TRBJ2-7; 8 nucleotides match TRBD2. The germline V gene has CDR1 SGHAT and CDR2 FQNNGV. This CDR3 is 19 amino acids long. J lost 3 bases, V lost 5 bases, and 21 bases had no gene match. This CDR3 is CASSLGVGTGLRGGYEQYF. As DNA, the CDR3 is TGTGCCAGCAGCCTCGGAGTCGGGACTGGCCTTCGGGGGGGCTACGAGCAGTACTTC.

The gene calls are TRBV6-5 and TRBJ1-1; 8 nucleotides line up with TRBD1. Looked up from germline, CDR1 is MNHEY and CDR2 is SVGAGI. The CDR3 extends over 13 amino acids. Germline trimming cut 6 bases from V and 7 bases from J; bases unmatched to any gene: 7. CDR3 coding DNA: TGTGCCAGCAGCTTACCGACAGGGGTTGAAGCTTTCTTT. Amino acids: CASSLPTGVEAFF.

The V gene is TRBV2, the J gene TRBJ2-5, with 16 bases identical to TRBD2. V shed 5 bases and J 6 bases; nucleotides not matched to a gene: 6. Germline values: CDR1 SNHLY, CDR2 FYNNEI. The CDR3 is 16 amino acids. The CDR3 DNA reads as TGTGCCAGCAGTCCCGGGACTAGCGGGAGGGCCAAGACCCAGTACTTC. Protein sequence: CASSPGTSGRAKTQYF.